This paragraph reports one T cell receptor beta chain. Germline loops: CDR1 SGHAT, CDR2 FQNNGV. This CDR3 comprises 13 residues. Trimming left V 6 bases short and J 5 bases short, with 11 bases between. The data were taken from a study of blood T cell repertoires in COVID-19. The assay was immunoSEQ multiplex PCR, and TCRdb's table has in-frame clones only and misses some. Altogether roughly 290,000 clones are present, roughly 90% being singletons, with the ten largest covering about 1.5%. The receptor's source is a young woman with acute COVID-19. The chain combines TRBV11-2 with TRBJ2-1, with D tentatively TRBD2 (6 bases). Sequencing was performed on PBMCs or T cells enriched from blood (not recorded which). CDR3 in amino acids: CASRGRGHNEQFF. The CDR3 DNA reads as TGTGCCAGCAGGGGGCGGGGTCACAATGAGCAGTTCTTC.